A single sample gave rise to the 7 T cell receptor beta chains below, sequenced in a study of blood T cell repertoires in COVID-19. TCRdb's copy holds only in-frame clones and misses some; the assay was immunoSEQ multiplex PCR. The sample holds 270,000 or so clones, roughly 79% seen once. The material sequenced was peripheral blood. The receptors stem from a woman in her sixties or seventies with active or convalescent COVID-19.

The rearrangement uses TRBV6-2 or TRBV6-3 and TRBJ2-7, with 8 nucleotides matching TRBD2. The germline gives CDR1 MNHEY, CDR2 SVGEGT. Trimming took 6 bases from V and 4 from J; bases not matched to a gene: 20. This CDR3 is built from 18 residues. The CDR3 nucleotides read TGTGCCAGCAGCTCGAGAACCCCCCGGCCTAGCGGGTGGTACGAGCAGTACTTC. It translates to CASSSRTPRPSGWYEQYF.

The rearrangement joins TRBV6-5 to TRBJ1-4; TRBD1 matches at 7 bases. Germline CDR1 and CDR2: MNHEY and SVGAGI. CDR3 length equals 16 residues. V lost 0 bases to trimming and J lost 13 bases; unmatched junction nucleotides: 14. The CDR3, as DNA: TGTGCCAGCAGTTACTCTAGGGACAGTGTAACGAAAAGACTGTTTTTT. Translation: CASSYSRDSVTKRLFF.

V usage is TRBV7-9 and J usage is TRBJ2-3, with 12 nucleotides matching TRBD2. Germline V gene lookup returns CDR1 SEHNR and CDR2 FQNEAQ (reference sequence). J gave up 2 bases and V 6 bases, and 6 bases lay outside the gene matches. The CDR3 extends over 16 amino acids. The CDR3 reads CASSLRTSGITDTQYF. In DNA form, the CDR3 reads TGTGCCAGCAGTCTTAGGACTAGCGGGATCACAGATACGCAGTATTTT.

The V call is TRBV9, the J call TRBJ2-3, with D perhaps matching TRBD2 (5 bases). Per germline, CDR1 SGDLS and CDR2 YYNGEE. This CDR3 contains 13 residues. Trimming shortened V by 3 bases and J by 2 bases, and 7 bases separated the two germline ends. CDR3 nucleotides: TGTGCCAGCAGCGGGGGAGACACAGATACGCAGTATTTT. This gives the protein CASSGGDTDTQYF. The whole variable domain, remainder taken from reference TRBV9 and TRBJ2-3, is DSGVTQTPKHLITATGQRVTLRCSPRSGDLSVYWYQQSLDQGLQFLIQYYNGEERAKGNILERFSAQQFPDLHSELNLSSLELGDSALYFCASSGGDTDTQYFGPGTRLTVL.

The rearrangement uses TRBV4-2 and TRBJ2-4; 7 bases match TRBD1. The J segment lost 8 bases and the V segment lost 5 bases, leaving 6 bases of the junction unmatched. Germline CDR1 LGHNA, CDR2 YNFKEQ. The CDR3 runs 13 residues. The CDR3 loop is CASSARQGDIQYF. The CDR3 nucleotides read TGTGCCAGCAGCGCGCGACAGGGAGACATTCAGTACTTC.

The chain recombines TRBV19 with TRBJ2-1, with 9 bases lining up with TRBD2. CDR3 size: 16 residues. Germline V gives CDR1 LNHDA, CDR2 SQIVND (reference sequence). The J segment lost 4 bases and the V segment lost 3 bases, leaving 7 bases of the junction unmatched. The chain's CDR3 is CASSMPSGGMYNEQFF. CDR3 nucleotides: TGTGCCAGTAGTATGCCCAGCGGGGGGATGTACAATGAGCAGTTCTTC.

This chain connects TRBV19 to TRBJ2-2, with 13 positions matching TRBD2. Germline V CDR1 and CDR2: LNHDA, SQIVND (reference sequence). CDR3 size: 19 residues. Germline trimming cut 3 bases from V and 4 bases from J; bases unmatched to any gene: 11. The CDR3 DNA reads TGTGCCAGTAGTATCCTGACTAGCGGGGGGCCCATTGGCACCGGGGAGCTGTTTTTT. Translation gives CASSILTSGGPIGTGELFF. The entire variable domain, with the rest obtained from reference TRBV19 and TRBJ2-2, is as follows: DGGITQSPKYLFRKEGQNVTLSCEQNLNHDAMYWYRQDPGQGLRLIYYSQIVNDFQKGDIAEGYSVSREKKESFPLTVTSAQKNPTAFYLCASSILTSGGPIGTGELFFGEGSRLTVL.